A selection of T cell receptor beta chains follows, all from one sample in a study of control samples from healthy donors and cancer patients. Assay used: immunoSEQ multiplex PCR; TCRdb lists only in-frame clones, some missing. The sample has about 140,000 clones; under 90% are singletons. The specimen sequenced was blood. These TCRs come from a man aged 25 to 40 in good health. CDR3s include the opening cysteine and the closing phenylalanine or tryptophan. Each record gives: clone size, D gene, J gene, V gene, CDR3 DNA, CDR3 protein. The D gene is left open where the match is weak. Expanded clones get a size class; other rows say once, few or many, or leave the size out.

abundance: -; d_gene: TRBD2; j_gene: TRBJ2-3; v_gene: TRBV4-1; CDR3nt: TGCGCCAGCAGCCGCACCGGGACTAGCGGGGGGGGCACAGATACGCAGTATTTT; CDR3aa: CASSRTGTSGGGTDTQYF
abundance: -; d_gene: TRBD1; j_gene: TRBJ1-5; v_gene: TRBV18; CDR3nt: TGTGCCAGCTCACGTTCCGGGACAGTCAATCAGCCCCAGCATTTT; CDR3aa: CASSRSGTVNQPQHF
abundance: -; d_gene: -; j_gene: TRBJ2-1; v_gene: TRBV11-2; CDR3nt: TGTGCCAGCAGCTTAGTGCCTTCGACAGGGACTACTACCTACAATGAGCAGTTCTTC; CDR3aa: CASSLVPSTGTTTYNEQFF
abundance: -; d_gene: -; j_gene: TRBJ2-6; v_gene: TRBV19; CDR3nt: TGTGCCAGTAGTACCCGGGACGCCTTCTCTGGGGCCAACGTCCTGACTTTC; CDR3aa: CASSTRDAFSGANVLTF
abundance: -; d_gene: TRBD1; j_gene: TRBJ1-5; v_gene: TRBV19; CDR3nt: TGTGCCAGTAGTCCGGACAGGCTGAATCAGCCCCAGCATTTT; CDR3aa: CASSPDRLNQPQHF
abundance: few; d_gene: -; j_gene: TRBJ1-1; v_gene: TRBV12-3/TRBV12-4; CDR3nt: TGTGCCAGCAGTTTATTAGGACGAGGGGCTTTCTTT; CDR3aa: CASSLLGRGAFF
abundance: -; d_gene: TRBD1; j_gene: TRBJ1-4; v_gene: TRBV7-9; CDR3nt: TGTGCCAGCAGCTCCCAGGGGGATGAAAAACTGTTTTTT; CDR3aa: CASSSQGDEKLFF
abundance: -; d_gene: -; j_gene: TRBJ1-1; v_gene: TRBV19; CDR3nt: TGTGCCAGTCTTAAGTCGCCCAGCTACGGGACGCAGGTGAACACTGAAGCTTTCTTT; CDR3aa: CASLKSPSYGTQVNTEAFF
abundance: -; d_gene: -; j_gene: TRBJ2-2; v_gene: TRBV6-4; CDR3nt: TGTGCCAGCAGCCCAACGACCGGGGAGCTGTTTTTT; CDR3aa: CASSPTTGELFF
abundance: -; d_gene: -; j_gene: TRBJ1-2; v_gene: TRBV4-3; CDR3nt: TGCGCCAGCAGCCAAGTCGACGAGACTCTCGGAGGCTACACCTTC; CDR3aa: CASSQVDETLGGYTF
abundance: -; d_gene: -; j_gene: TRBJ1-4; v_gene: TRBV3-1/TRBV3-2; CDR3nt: TGTGCCAGCAGCCAGAGATCAGGGTCAACTAATGAAAAACTGTTTTTT; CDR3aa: CASSQRSGSTNEKLFF
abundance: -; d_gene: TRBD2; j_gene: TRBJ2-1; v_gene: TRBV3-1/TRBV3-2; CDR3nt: TGTGCCAGCAGCCCAAATAGCGGGGGGGCACTTCAGTTCTTC; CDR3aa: CASSPNSGGALQFF
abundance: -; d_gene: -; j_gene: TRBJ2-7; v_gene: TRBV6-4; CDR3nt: TGTGCCAGCAGTGACTCGATTCTGCAGGGCGTCCACGAGCAGTACTTC; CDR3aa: CASSDSILQGVHEQYF
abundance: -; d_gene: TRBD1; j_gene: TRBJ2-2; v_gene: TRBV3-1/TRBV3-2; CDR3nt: TGTGCCAGCAGCCCAGGGGGCGTGAACACCGGGGAGCTGTTTTTT; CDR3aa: CASSPGGVNTGELFF
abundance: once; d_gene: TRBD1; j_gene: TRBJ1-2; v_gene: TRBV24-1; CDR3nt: TGTGCCACCAGTGACTCCTCCTGGACAGGGGAATATGGCTACACCTTC; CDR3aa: CATSDSSWTGEYGYTF
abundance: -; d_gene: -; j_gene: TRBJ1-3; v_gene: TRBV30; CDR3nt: TGTGCCTGGAGCGCGGCCCGGCCCTCTGGAAACACCATATATTTT; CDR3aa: CAWSAARPSGNTIYF
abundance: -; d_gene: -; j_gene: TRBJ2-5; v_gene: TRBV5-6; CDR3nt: TGTGCCAGCAGCTTGGCCGGGACCCAAGAGACCCAGTACTTC; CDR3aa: CASSLAGTQETQYF
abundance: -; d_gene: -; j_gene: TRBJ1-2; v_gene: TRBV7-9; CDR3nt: TGTGCCAGCAGCTTAATGGACAGCTATGGCTACACCTTC; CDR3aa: CASSLMDSYGYTF
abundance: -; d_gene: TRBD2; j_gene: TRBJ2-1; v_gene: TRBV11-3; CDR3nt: TGTGCCAGCAGCCACCGACTAGCGGGAGGAAATAATGAACAGTTCTTC; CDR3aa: CASSHRLAGGNNEQFF
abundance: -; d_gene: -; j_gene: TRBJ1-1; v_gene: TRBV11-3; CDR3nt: TGTGCCAGCAGCTTATTCCAGGATACTACTGAAGCTTTCTTT; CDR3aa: CASSLFQDTTEAFF
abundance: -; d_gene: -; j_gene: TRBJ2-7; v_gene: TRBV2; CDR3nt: TGTGCCAGCAGGGAGAGCCGGGCCTCCTACGAGCAGTACTTC; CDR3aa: CASRESRASYEQYF
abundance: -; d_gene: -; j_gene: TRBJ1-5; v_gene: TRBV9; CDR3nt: TGTGCCAGCAGCGTAGCTGGGGGATACAATCAGCCCCAGCATTTT; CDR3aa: CASSVAGGYNQPQHF
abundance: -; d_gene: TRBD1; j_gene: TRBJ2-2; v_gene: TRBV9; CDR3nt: TGTGCCAGCAGCCCCCGGGACAGCAGGGGGACCGGGGAGCTGTTTTTT; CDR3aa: CASSPRDSRGTGELFF
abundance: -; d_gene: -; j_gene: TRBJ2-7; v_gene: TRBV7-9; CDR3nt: TGTGCCAGCAGCTTAGTAGGGCAAGCCTACGAGCAGTACTTC; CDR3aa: CASSLVGQAYEQYF